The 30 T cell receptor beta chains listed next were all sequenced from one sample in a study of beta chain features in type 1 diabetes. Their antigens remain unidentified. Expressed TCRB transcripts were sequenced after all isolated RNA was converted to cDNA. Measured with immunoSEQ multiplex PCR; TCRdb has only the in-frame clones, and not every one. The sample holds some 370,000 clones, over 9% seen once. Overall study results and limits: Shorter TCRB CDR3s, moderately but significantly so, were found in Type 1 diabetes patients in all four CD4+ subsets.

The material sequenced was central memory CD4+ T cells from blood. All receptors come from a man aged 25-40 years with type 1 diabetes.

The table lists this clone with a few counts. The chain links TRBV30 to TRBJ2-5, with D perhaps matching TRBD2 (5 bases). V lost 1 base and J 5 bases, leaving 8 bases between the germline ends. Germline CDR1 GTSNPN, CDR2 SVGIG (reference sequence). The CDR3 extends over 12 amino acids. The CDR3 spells CAWSEGGETQYF. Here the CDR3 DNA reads TGTGCCTGGAGTGAAGGCGGGGAGACCCAGTACTTC.

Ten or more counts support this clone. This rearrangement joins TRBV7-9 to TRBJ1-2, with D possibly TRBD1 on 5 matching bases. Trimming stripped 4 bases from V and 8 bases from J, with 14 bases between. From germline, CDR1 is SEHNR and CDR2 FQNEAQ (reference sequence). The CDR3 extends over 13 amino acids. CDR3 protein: CASSSSREEGYTF. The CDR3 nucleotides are TGTGCCAGCAGCTCCAGCAGGGAAGAGGGCTACACCTTC.

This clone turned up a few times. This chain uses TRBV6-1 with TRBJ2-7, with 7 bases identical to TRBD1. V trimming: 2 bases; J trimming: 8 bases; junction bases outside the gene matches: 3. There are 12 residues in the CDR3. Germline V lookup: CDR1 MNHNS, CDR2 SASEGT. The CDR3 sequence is CASSERQGQQYF. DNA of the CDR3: TGTGCCAGCAGTGAAAGACAGGGCCAGCAGTACTTC.

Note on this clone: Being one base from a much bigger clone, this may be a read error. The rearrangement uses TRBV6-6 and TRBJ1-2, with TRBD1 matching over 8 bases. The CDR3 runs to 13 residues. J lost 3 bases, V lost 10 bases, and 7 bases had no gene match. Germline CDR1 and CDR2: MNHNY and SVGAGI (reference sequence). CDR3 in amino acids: CAISGQGDYGYTF. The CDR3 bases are TGTGCCATCAGCGGACAGGGTGACTATGGCTACACCTTC.

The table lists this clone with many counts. CDR3 loop: CAISPGTSSNIQYF. CDR3 nucleotides: TGTGCCATCAGTCCAGGGACTAGCTCCAACATTCAGTACTTC. The chain couples TRBV10-3 to TRBJ2-4; the match to TRBD2 covers 9 bases. V was clipped by 5 bases and J by 7 bases; unmatched bases: 6. Germline CDR1 reads ENHRY; CDR2 reads SYGVKD. There are 14 residues in the CDR3.

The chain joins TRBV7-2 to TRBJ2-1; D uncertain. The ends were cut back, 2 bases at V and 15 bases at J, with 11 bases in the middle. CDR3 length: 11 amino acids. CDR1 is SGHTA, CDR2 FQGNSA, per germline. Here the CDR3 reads CASSLTRSWFF. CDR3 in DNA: TGTGCCAGCAGCTTAACAAGATCGTGGTTCTTC. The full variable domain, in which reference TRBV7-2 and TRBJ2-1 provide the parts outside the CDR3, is GAGVSQSPSNKVTEKGKDVELRCDPISGHTALYWYRQSLGQGLEFLIYFQGNSAPDKSGLPSDRFSAERTGGSVSTLTIQRTQQEDSAVYLCASSLTRSWFFGPGTRLTVL.

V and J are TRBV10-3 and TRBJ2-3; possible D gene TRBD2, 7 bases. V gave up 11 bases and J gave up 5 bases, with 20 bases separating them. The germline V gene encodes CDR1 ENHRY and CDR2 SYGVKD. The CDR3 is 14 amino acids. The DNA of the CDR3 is TGTGCCTCTCTTTCCCGGGGGGCGCAAGATACGCAGTATTTT. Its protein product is CASLSRGAQDTQYF.

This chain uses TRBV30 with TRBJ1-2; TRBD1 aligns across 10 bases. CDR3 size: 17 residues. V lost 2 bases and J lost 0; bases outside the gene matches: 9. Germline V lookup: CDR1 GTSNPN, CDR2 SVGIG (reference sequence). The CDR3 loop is CAWSSYRQGAANYGYTF. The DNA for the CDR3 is TGTGCCTGGAGTTCCTATCGACAGGGGGCCGCTAACTATGGCTACACCTTC.

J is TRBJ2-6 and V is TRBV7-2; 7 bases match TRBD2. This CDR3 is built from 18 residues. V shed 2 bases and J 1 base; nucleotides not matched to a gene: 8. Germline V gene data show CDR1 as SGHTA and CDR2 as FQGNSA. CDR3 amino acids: CASSLKGTILSGANVLTF. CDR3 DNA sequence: TGTGCCAGCAGCTTAAAGGGGACTATTCTGTCTGGGGCCAACGTCCTGACTTTC.

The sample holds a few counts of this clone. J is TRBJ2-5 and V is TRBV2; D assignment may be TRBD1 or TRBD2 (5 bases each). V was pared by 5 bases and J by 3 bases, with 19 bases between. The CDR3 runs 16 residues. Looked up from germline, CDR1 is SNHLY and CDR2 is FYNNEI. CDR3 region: CASSPIPGTEKETQYF. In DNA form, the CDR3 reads TGTGCCAGCAGTCCAATACCCGGGACCGAGAAAGAGACCCAGTACTTC.

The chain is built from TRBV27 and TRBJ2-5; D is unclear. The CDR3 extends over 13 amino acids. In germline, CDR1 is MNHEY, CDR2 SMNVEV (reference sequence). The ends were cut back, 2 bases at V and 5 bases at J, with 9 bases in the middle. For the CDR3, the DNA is TGTGCCAGCAGTTTAAGATCCCAGGAGACCCAGTACTTC. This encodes CASSLRSQETQYF.

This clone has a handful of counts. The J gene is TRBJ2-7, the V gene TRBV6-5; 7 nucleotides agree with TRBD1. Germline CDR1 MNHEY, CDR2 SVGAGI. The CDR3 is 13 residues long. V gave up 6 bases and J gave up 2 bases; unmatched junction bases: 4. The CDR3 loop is CASRPGGPYEQYF. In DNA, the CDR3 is TGTGCCAGCAGACCAGGGGGTCCCTACGAGCAGTACTTC.

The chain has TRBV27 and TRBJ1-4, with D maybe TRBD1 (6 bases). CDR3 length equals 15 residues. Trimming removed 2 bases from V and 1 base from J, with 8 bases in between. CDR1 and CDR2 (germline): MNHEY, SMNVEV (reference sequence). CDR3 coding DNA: TGTGCCAGCAGTTTAGAGGGGGGAACTAATGAAAAACTGTTTTTT. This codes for CASSLEGGTNEKLFF.

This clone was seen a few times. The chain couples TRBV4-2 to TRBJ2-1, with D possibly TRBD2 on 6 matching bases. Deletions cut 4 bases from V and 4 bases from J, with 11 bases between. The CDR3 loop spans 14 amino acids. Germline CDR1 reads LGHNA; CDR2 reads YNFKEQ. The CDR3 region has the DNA TGTGCCAGCAGCCCGGGACTCATATACAATGAGCAGTTCTTC. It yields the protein CASSPGLIYNEQFF.

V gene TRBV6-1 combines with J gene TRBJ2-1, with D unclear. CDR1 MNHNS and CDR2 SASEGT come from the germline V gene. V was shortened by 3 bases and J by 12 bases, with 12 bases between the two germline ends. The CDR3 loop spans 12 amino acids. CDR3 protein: CASSETLEGQFF. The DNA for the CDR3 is TGTGCCAGCAGTGAGACACTCGAAGGGCAGTTCTTC.

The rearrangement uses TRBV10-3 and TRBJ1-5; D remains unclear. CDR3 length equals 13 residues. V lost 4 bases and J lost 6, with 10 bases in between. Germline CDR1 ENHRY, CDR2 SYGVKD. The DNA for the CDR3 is TGTGCCATCAGTGGAGAGGGAGGTCAGCCCCAGCATTTT. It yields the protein CAISGEGGQPQHF.

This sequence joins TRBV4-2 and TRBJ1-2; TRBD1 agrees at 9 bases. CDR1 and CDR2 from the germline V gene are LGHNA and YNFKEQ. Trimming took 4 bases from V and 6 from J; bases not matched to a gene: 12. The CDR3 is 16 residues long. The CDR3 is CASSLSRDRVADGYTF. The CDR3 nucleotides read TGTGCCAGCAGCCTGTCCCGGGACAGGGTGGCGGATGGCTACACCTTC.

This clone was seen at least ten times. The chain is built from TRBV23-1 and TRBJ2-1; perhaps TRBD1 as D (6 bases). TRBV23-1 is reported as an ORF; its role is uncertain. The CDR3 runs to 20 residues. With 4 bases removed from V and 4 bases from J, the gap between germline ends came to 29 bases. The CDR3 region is CASSPLRHDRLYQSYNEQFF. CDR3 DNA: TGCGCCAGCAGTCCCCTCCGCCATGACAGGCTTTACCAATCTTACAATGAGCAGTTCTTC.

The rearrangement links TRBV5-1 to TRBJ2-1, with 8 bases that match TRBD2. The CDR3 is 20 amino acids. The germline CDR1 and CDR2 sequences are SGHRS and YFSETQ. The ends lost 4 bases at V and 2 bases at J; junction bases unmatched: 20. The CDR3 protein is CASSGGTTKRENPAYNEQFF. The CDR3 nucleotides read TGCGCCAGCAGCGGGGGGACTACGAAGCGGGAGAACCCAGCCTACAATGAGCAGTTCTTC.

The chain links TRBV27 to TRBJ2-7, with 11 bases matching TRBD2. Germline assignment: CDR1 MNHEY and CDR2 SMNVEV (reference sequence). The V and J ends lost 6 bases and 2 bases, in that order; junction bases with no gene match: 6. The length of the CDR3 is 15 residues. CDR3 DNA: TGTGCCAGCAGACGATCGACTAGCGGGGCCTACGAGCAGTACTTC. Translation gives CASRRSTSGAYEQYF.

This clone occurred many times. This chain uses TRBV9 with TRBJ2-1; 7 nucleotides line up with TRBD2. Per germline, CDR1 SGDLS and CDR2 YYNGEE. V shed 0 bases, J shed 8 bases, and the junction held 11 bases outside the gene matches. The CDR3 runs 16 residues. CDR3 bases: TGTGCCAGCAGCGTAGCTACTGCGGGAGAGGGGCATGAGCAGTTCTTC. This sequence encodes CASSVATAGEGHEQFF.

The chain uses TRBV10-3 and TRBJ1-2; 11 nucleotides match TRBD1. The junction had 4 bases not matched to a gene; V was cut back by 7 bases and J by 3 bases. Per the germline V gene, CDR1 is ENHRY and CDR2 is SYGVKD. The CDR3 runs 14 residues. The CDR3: CAITGQGADYGYTF. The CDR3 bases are TGTGCCATCACCGGACAGGGGGCAGACTATGGCTACACCTTC.

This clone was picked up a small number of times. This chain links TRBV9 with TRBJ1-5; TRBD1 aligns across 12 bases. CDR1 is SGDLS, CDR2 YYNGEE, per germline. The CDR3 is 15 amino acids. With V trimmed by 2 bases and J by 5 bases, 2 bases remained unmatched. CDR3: CASSVGTGGDQPQHF. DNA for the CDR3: TGTGCCAGCAGCGTTGGGACAGGGGGCGATCAGCCCCAGCATTTT.

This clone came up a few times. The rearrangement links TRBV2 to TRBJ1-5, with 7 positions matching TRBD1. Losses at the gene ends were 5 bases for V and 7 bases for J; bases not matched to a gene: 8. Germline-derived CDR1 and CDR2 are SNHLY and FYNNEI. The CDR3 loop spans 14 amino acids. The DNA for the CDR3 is TGTGCCAGCAGTCGACAGGGATCGAACCAGCCCCAGCATTTT. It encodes CASSRQGSNQPQHF.

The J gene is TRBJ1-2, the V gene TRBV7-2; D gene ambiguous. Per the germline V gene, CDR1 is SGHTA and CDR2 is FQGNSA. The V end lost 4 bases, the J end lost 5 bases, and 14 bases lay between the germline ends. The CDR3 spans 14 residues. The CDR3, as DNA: TGTGCCAGCAGCTCCATACAAGGAAAGTATGGCTACACCTTC. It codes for CASSSIQGKYGYTF.

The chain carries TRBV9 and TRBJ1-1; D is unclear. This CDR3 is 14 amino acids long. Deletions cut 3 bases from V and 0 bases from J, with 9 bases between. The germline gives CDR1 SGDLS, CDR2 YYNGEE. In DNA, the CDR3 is TGTGCCAGCAGCGCTGCTTATGTGAACACTGAAGCTTTCTTT. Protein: CASSAAYVNTEAFF.

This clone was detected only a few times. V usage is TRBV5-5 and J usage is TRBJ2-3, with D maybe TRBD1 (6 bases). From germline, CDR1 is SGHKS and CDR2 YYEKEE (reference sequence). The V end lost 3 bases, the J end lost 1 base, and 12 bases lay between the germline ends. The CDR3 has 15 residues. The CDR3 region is CASSSRGSGTDTQYF. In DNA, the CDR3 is TGTGCCAGCAGCTCAAGGGGGTCTGGCACAGATACGCAGTATTTT.

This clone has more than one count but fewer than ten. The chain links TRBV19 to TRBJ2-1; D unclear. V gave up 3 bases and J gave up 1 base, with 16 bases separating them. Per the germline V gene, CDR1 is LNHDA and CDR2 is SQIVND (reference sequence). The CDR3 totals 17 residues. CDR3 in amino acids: CASSIRADGVSYNEQFF. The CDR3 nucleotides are TGTGCCAGTAGTATTCGGGCGGACGGTGTATCCTACAATGAGCAGTTCTTC.

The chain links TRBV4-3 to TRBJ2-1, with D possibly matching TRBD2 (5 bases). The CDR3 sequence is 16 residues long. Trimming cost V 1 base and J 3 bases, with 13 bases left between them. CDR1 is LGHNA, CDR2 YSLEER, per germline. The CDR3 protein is CASSQGNGIGYNEQFF. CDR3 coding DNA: TGCGCCAGCAGCCAAGGAAACGGGATAGGCTACAATGAGCAGTTCTTC.

CDR3 DNA: TGTGCCTGGAGTGTGCGGCGGGAGGACACCGGGGAGCTGTTTTTT. This gives the protein CAWSVRREDTGELFF. V usage is TRBV30 and J usage is TRBJ2-2; TRBD2 matches at 8 bases. The CDR3 spans 15 residues. Germline V lookup: CDR1 GTSNPN, CDR2 SVGIG (reference sequence). J gave up 3 bases and V 0 bases, and 3 bases lay outside the gene matches.